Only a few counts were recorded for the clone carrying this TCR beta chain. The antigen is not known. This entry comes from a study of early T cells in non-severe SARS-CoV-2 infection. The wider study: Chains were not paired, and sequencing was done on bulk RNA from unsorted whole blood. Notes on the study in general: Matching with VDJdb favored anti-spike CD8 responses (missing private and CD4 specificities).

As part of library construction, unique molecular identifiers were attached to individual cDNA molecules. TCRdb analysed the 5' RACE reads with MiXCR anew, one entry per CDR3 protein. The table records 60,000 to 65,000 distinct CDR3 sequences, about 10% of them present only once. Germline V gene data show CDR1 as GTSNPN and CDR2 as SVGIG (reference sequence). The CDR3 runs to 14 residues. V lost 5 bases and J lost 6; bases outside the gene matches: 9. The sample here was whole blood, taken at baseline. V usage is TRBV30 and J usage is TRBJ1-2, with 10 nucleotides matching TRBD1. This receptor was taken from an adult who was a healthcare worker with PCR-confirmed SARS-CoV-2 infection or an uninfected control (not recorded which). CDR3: CAWSDRGRVDGYTF. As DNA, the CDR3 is TGTGCCTGGTCGGACAGGGGGAGGGTTGATGGCTACACCTTC.